The following is a TCR beta chain sequence with its context. This record belongs to a study of blood T cell repertoires in COVID-19. About the research overall: The study drew acute and convalescent COVID-19 samples from the United States, Italy and Spain. T cells, B-cell-depleted T cells, or PBMCs provided the cDNA or gDNA that served as material.

Per the germline V gene, CDR1 is SGHDN and CDR2 is FVKESK. With 5 bases clipped from V and 7 bases from J, the junction kept 18 bases outside the gene matches. The CDR3 has 18 amino acids. In the original processing: Nucleated cell number was recorded as an estimate derived from reference gene primer amplification. Assay: immunoSEQ multiplex PCR; the TCRdb copy retains only in-frame clones and omits some. That table furnishes V, J and clone size, whereas the DNA furnished D and trimming. The table lists around 300,000 clones, more than 75% of them singletons, with roughly 5% in the top ten. The sequenced material came from PBMCs or T cells enriched from blood (not recorded which). The chain joins TRBV14 to TRBJ2-1; 9 bases are shared with TRBD1. The receptor was derived from a woman in her 30s who had recovered from COVID-19. As DNA, the CDR3 is TGTGCCAGCAGCACGAACCTACCGGGACAGGGAGGGTATAATGAGCAGTTCTTC. It codes for CASSTNLPGQGGYNEQFF.